Listed here are 32 T cell receptor beta chains from one sample, sequenced in a study of cytotoxic CD8 clonotypes in ibrutinib-treated CLL. Clones were sequenced by immunoSEQ multiplex PCR, and TCRdb holds only the in-frame ones, with some missing. The repertoire holds under 200,000 clones, approximately 80% seen once, with about 4.5% in the top ten. This sample comprised PBMCs, obtained after 24 months of ibrutinib treatment. These receptors were collected from a human donor with chronic lymphocytic leukemia.

The chain recombines TRBV28 with TRBJ2-7, with D possibly called TRBD1 or TRBD2 (5 bases each). The CDR3 length is 13 residues. Germline-derived CDR1 and CDR2 are MDHEN and SYDVKM. V was trimmed by 7 bases and J by 0 bases, leaving 10 bases between them. CDR3 in amino acids: CASKRGSSYEQYF. The CDR3 coding sequence is TGTGCCAGCAAGAGGGGTTCCTCCTACGAGCAGTACTTC.

The genes are TRBV18 and TRBJ2-6; TRBD1 aligns across 9 bases. With V trimmed by 4 bases and J by 2 bases, 3 bases remained unmatched. The germline V gene encodes CDR1 KGHSH and CDR2 LQKENI. There are 16 residues in the CDR3. The CDR3 DNA follows: TGTGCCAGCTCACGGAGACAGGGGGCTGGGGCCAACGTCCTGACTTTC. It yields the protein CASSRRQGAGANVLTF.

CDR3 amino acids: CASSDGGAADTQYF. The CDR3 DNA reads as TGTGCCAGCAGTGACGGGGGGGCCGCTGATACGCAGTATTTT. The V gene is TRBV25-1, the J gene TRBJ2-3; 8 bases fit TRBD2. CDR3 length: 14 residues. Germline V lookup: CDR1 MGHDK, CDR2 SYGVNS. Trimming cost V 3 bases and J 6 bases; bases outside gene matches: 5.

This clone has more than one count but fewer than ten. The chain couples TRBV10-2 to TRBJ2-2; D is unresolved. The CDR3 has 17 amino acids. Trimming removed 0 bases at V and 4 bases at J, with 15 bases between. Germline V gene data show CDR1 as WSHSY and CDR2 as SAAADI. CDR3 protein: CASSESAVGPLTGELFF. The DNA for the CDR3 is TGCGCCAGCAGTGAGTCGGCGGTAGGTCCCCTCACCGGGGAGCTGTTTTTT.

The rearrangement links TRBV7-8 to TRBJ2-2; 9 bases fit TRBD2. Per the germline V gene, CDR1 is SGHVS and CDR2 is FQNEAQ. The CDR3 runs to 18 residues. The V gene end was trimmed by 1 base and the J gene end by 5 bases; junction bases not matched to a gene: 11. CDR3 sequence reads: CASSLGRTAGGPTGELFF. CDR3 coding DNA: TGTGCCAGCAGCTTAGGGCGCACGGCGGGGGGGCCGACCGGGGAGCTGTTTTTT.

This chain connects TRBV7-2 to TRBJ2-5; the D call may be TRBD1 or TRBD2 (5 bases each). Germline values: CDR1 SGHTA, CDR2 FQGNSA. CDR3 length equals 14 residues. Trimming took 5 bases from V and 5 from J, leaving 15 bases between them. DNA for the CDR3: TGTGCCAGCAGCCCCCACGGGGCTCGGGAGACCCAGTACTTC. Amino acid sequence: CASSPHGARETQYF.

The rearrangement uses TRBV15 and TRBJ1-1; D is undetermined. The germline V gene encodes CDR1 LNHNV and CDR2 YYDKDF (reference sequence). Deletions cut 1 base from V and 1 base from J, with 19 bases between. This CDR3 is 18 amino acids long. The chain's CDR3 is CATSRVRSPGSGNTEAFF. The CDR3 coding sequence is TGTGCCACCAGCAGAGTTCGCTCTCCGGGCAGTGGGAACACTGAAGCTTTCTTT.

The chain joins TRBV13 to TRBJ2-2; D is undetermined. Germline V lookup: CDR1 PRHDT, CDR2 FYEKMQ (reference sequence). The CDR3 contains 16 residues. V lost 6 bases and J lost 0, with 14 bases in between. The chain's CDR3 is CASSPSRTTNTGELFF. CDR3 nucleotide sequence: TGTGCCAGCAGTCCCTCGCGAACTACGAACACCGGGGAGCTGTTTTTT.

The chain links TRBV13 to TRBJ1-4, with D perhaps TRBD1 (6 bases). The ends were cut back, 5 bases at V and 0 bases at J, with 13 bases in the middle. The CDR3 has 16 residues. Germline V CDR1 and CDR2: PRHDT, FYEKMQ (reference sequence). CDR3 sequence reads: CASSTATGTTNEKLFF. The DNA of the CDR3 is TGTGCCAGCAGCACCGCTACAGGGACAACTAATGAAAAACTGTTTTTT.

This chain links TRBV27 with TRBJ2-7; TRBD2 matches at 7 bases. Trimming cost V 4 bases and J 2 bases; bases outside gene matches: 5. This CDR3 comprises 14 residues. CDR1 and CDR2 from the germline V gene are MNHEY and SMNVEV (reference sequence). CDR3 bases: TGTGCCAGCAGTTCGGGGGGAGGCACCTACGAGCAGTACTTC. Its translation is CASSSGGGTYEQYF.

The rearrangement links TRBV7-2 to TRBJ2-7; a possible D gene is TRBD2 (6 bases). Per germline, CDR1 SGHTA and CDR2 FQGNSA. The CDR3 has 14 residues. V lost 0 bases and J 8 bases, leaving 14 bases between the germline ends. CDR3 sequence reads: CASSLAQGGEKQYF. CDR3 in DNA: TGTGCCAGCAGCTTAGCCCAGGGAGGTGAGAAGCAGTACTTC.

J is TRBJ1-6 and V is TRBV5-1, with a possible D match to TRBD1 (5 bases). CDR1 SGHRS and CDR2 YFSETQ come from the germline V gene. V shed 4 bases and J shed 2 bases, with 13 bases lying between them. This CDR3 is 16 amino acids long. CDR3 protein: CASSPRAGPYNSPLHF. As DNA, the CDR3 is TGCGCCAGCAGCCCGCGGGCAGGGCCCTATAATTCACCCCTCCACTTT.

The chain carries TRBV10-1 and TRBJ2-7; 11 nucleotides align to TRBD2. V lost 0 bases, J lost 4 bases, and 5 bases stayed unmatched. In germline, CDR1 is WNHNN, CDR2 SYGVQD (reference sequence). The CDR3 sequence is 16 residues long. CDR3 nucleotide sequence: TGCGCCAGCAGTGAGTCGAGGGCTAGCGGGAGGTACGAGCAGTACTTC. Translated: CASSESRASGRYEQYF.

The chain is built from TRBV4-3 and TRBJ2-2; D ambiguous. This CDR3 comprises 14 residues. V gave up 9 bases and J gave up 2 bases, with 13 bases separating them. Germline CDR1 and CDR2: LGHNA and YSLEER. The CDR3 DNA reads TGCGCCAGTACCAAGAGCGTAAACACCGGGGAGCTGTTTTTT. This translates into CASTKSVNTGELFF.

The chain carries TRBV27 and TRBJ2-1; D is perhaps TRBD2 (5 bases). This CDR3 has 15 residues. The germline gives CDR1 MNHEY, CDR2 SMNVEV (reference sequence). Trimming left V 2 bases short and J 2 bases short, with 10 bases between. The CDR3 DNA follows: TGTGCCAGCAGTTTAAGGACGGGGACCTACAATGAGCAGTTCTTC. It encodes CASSLRTGTYNEQFF.

The genes are TRBV7-2 and TRBJ2-5, with a tentative D call TRBD2 (6 bases). The CDR3 extends over 14 amino acids. The germline gives CDR1 SGHTA, CDR2 FQGNSA. V lost 6 bases and J 5 bases, leaving 16 bases between the germline ends. The CDR3 spells CASSPTGRGETQYF. The CDR3 DNA is TGTGCCAGCAGTCCTACGGGACGGGGGGAGACCCAGTACTTC.

Concerning this clone itself: The germline gene is not matched at one end of the junction; a read error may be the cause. V and J are TRBV10-2 and TRBJ2-1; no definite D call. CDR1 is WSHSY, CDR2 SAAADI, per germline. The CDR3 consists of 11 residues. The CDR3 nucleotides read TGCGCCAGCAGTGAGCACAAGGAGCAGTTCTTC. Protein product: CASSEHKEQFF.

The chain recombines TRBV18 with TRBJ2-1, with D maybe TRBD1 (5 bases). The germline CDR1 and CDR2 sequences are KGHSH and LQKENI. V shed 10 bases and J shed 3 bases, with 10 bases lying between them. This CDR3 has 12 residues. CDR3 amino acids: CAIVTGYNEQFF. The CDR3, as DNA: TGTGCCATCGTCACAGGCTACAATGAGCAGTTCTTC.

The rearrangement links TRBV2 to TRBJ1-4; a possible D gene is TRBD1 (5 bases). Germline loops: CDR1 SNHLY, CDR2 FYNNEI. With 6 bases removed from V and 4 bases from J, the gap between germline ends came to 18 bases. This CDR3 has 16 residues. CDR3 DNA: TGTGCCAGCAGGCCTGGGACGGGGAGGGGTAATGAAAAACTGTTTTTT. It codes for CASRPGTGRGNEKLFF.

V and J are TRBV6-1 and TRBJ1-2; perhaps TRBD1 as D (6 bases). CDR3 length equals 15 residues. The germline CDR1 and CDR2 sequences are MNHNS and SASEGT. The V end lost 2 bases, the J end lost 3 bases, and 13 bases lay between the germline ends. The CDR3 is CASSERGGGDYGYTF. For the CDR3, the DNA is TGTGCCAGCAGTGAAAGGGGCGGGGGCGACTATGGCTACACCTTC.

J is TRBJ1-4 and V is TRBV18, with D unclear. Germline CDR1 and CDR2: KGHSH and LQKENI. The CDR3 spans 13 residues. The V gene lost 4 bases and the J gene lost 1 base, with 4 bases spanning the gap. CDR3 sequence: CASSRGTNEKLFF. The CDR3 nucleotides read TGTGCCAGCTCACGAGGAACTAATGAAAAACTGTTTTTT.

The chain uses TRBV19 and TRBJ1-5, with 7 bases that match TRBD1. The CDR3 consists of 16 residues. Trimming took 8 bases from V and 3 from J; bases not matched to a gene: 13. Germline loops: CDR1 LNHDA, CDR2 SQIVND (reference sequence). CDR3 sequence (DNA): TGTGCCAGTGACACTATAAGGACAGGCCTCAATCAGCCCCAGCATTTT. Its protein product is CASDTIRTGLNQPQHF.

This clone was seen once. This chain uses TRBV19 with TRBJ1-5; 9 bases fit TRBD1. The V gene end was trimmed by 6 bases and the J gene end by 2 bases; junction bases not matched to a gene: 11. The CDR3 runs 17 residues. Germline CDR1 and CDR2: LNHDA and SQIVND (reference sequence). CDR3 sequence (DNA): TGTGCCAGTAGGACAGGGGGTAGTTGGGGAGGCAATCAGCCCCAGCATTTT. Translating gives CASRTGGSWGGNQPQHF.

This sequence joins TRBV7-9 and TRBJ1-5; TRBD1 aligns across 8 bases. The V gene end was trimmed by 1 base and the J gene end by 5 bases; junction bases not matched to a gene: 7. Germline assignment: CDR1 SEHNR and CDR2 FQNEAQ (reference sequence). This CDR3 is built from 16 residues. CDR3 sequence: CASSLGGQGADQPQHF. The DNA of the CDR3 is TGTGCCAGCAGCTTAGGGGGTCAGGGGGCGGATCAGCCCCAGCATTTT.

The chain combines TRBV27 with TRBJ2-7; the match to TRBD1 covers 10 bases. V shed 0 bases, J shed 4 bases, and the junction held 3 bases outside the gene matches. The CDR3 has 15 residues. In germline, CDR1 is MNHEY, CDR2 SMNVEV (reference sequence). The chain's CDR3 is CASSLSGTGVYEQYF. DNA of the CDR3: TGTGCCAGCAGTTTATCCGGGACAGGGGTATACGAGCAGTACTTC.

This clone was detected only once. This sequence joins TRBV7-9 and TRBJ2-3; TRBD1 is a possible D gene (6 bases). Germline V gene data show CDR1 as SEHNR and CDR2 as FQNEAQ (reference sequence). This CDR3 region has 17 residues. The V and J ends lost 5 bases and 0 bases respectively, with 18 bases between them. The CDR3: CASSDAATGISTDTQYF. DNA for the CDR3: TGTGCCAGCAGCGATGCGGCCACAGGGATAAGCACAGATACGCAGTATTTT.

The V call is TRBV2, the J call TRBJ1-2; TRBD1 is a possible D gene (6 bases). V was pared by 7 bases and J by 8 bases, with 14 bases between. The CDR3 has 12 residues. Germline-derived CDR1 and CDR2 are SNHLY and FYNNEI. CDR3 sequence reads: CASTSGGPGYTF. CDR3 sequence (DNA): TGTGCCAGCACGTCGGGGGGCCCCGGCTACACCTTC.

In its sample, this clone was seen a few times. The genes are TRBV7-9 and TRBJ2-1; unclear D gene. V gave up 1 base and J gave up 4 bases, with 5 bases separating them. The CDR3 consists of 13 residues. Germline lookup yields CDR1 SEHNR and CDR2 FQNEAQ (reference sequence). The DNA of the CDR3 is TGTGCCAGCAGCTTAGATGGGTACAATGAGCAGTTCTTC. This sequence encodes CASSLDGYNEQFF. Full variable domain (rest looked up from reference TRBV7-9 and TRBJ2-1): DTGVSQNPRHKITKRGQNVTFRCDPISEHNRLYWYRQTLGQGPEFLTYFQNEAQLEKSRLLSDRFSAERPKGSFSTLEIQRTEQGDSAMYLCASSLDGYNEQFFGPGTRLTVL.

This sequence joins TRBV5-1 and TRBJ1-1; 9 bases fit TRBD1. The CDR3 is 17 residues long. V lost 4 bases to trimming and J lost 4 bases; unmatched junction nucleotides: 14. The germline gives CDR1 SGHRS, CDR2 YFSETQ. CDR3 sequence reads: CASSLRTTGQGSTEAFF. The CDR3 DNA sequence: TGCGCCAGCAGCCTAAGGACGACTGGACAGGGGAGCACTGAAGCTTTCTTT.

The rearrangement uses TRBV4-2 and TRBJ2-6, with D uncertain. The CDR3 has 16 amino acids. Trimming stripped 0 bases from V and 1 base from J, with 7 bases between. The germline gives CDR1 LGHNA, CDR2 YNFKEQ. CDR3 region: CASSQDSASGANVLTF. In DNA, the CDR3 is TGTGCCAGCAGCCAAGATTCGGCTTCTGGGGCCAACGTCCTGACTTTC.

Written as DNA, the CDR3 is TGCAGCGTTGAAGGGACTAGCGGGAGGAACTACGAGCAGTACTTC. Translation: CSVEGTSGRNYEQYF. The rearrangement uses TRBV29-1 and TRBJ2-7; 14 bases match TRBD2. Germline-derived CDR1 and CDR2 are SQVTM and ANQGSEA. The CDR3 is 15 amino acids. V was clipped by 1 base and J by 3 bases; unmatched bases: 2.

CDR3 nucleotide sequence: TGTGCCAGCAGCTTGGTCAGATGGACCGACTATGGCTACACCTTC. This codes for CASSLVRWTDYGYTF. The gene calls are TRBV5-6 and TRBJ1-2; the D is unclear. CDR1 and CDR2 from the germline V gene are SGHDT and YYEEEE. V was shortened by 0 bases and J by 3 bases, with 12 bases between the two germline ends. The CDR3 length is 15 residues.